Listed here is a single TCR beta chain. Within 2 weeks of study entry, exposed participants had contacted a PCR-confirmed or clinician-diagnosed COVID-19 case. The sample comes from a study of blood T cell repertoires in COVID-19. Study as a whole: Acute-phase and convalescent COVID-19 samples originated in the United States, Italy and Spain. T cells, B-cell-depleted T cells, or PBMCs supplied cDNA or gDNA.

V lost 3 bases and J lost 3; bases outside the gene matches: 0. The CDR3 runs 14 residues. CDR1 is SEHNR, CDR2 FQNEAQ, per germline (reference sequence). Clones were sequenced by immunoSEQ multiplex PCR, and TCRdb holds only the in-frame ones, with some missing. The sample has about 300,000 clones; under 90% are singletons. This rearrangement joins TRBV7-9 to TRBJ1-2, with 11 bases matching TRBD1. This sequence was found in a woman aged 50 to 60 who had been exposed to COVID-19. Sequenced sample: PBMCs or T cells enriched from blood (not recorded which). The CDR3 loop is CASSLDRGHYGYTF. DNA of the CDR3: TGTGCCAGCAGCTTGGACAGGGGGCACTATGGCTACACCTTC. Full variable domain (remainder filled in from reference TRBV7-9 and TRBJ1-2): DTGVSQNPRHKITKRGQNVTFRCDPISEHNRLYWYRQTLGQGPEFLTYFQNEAQLEKSRLLSDRFSAERPKGSFSTLEIQRTEQGDSAMYLCASSLDRGHYGYTFGSGTRLTVV.